This T cell receptor (beta chain) derives from a study of T cells in Graves' hyperthyroidism and ophthalmopathy. This clonotype has more than one count but fewer than ten. Amplified regions were TCR beta CDR3 sequences from RNA transcripts. A set of HTBI primers served as the primers for a first-round RT-PCR of the TCR CDR3. TCRdb redid the calling of the multiplex PCR reads with MiXCR, one entry per CDR3 protein. The data contain over 350,000 distinct CDR3 sequences, about an eighth of them singletons. Ophthalmopathy patients all had a Clinical Activity Score of at least 3, a NOSPECS grade of at least 4 and disease under 3 months old. The V segment lost 4 bases and the J segment 5 bases; nucleotides outside the gene matches: 7. From germline, CDR1 is MNHEY and CDR2 SVGAGI. This CDR3 is 15 amino acids long.

This receptor was taken from a man in his fifties or sixties with Graves' ophthalmopathy. The sequenced sample consisted of blood. The genes are TRBV6-5 and TRBJ1-1; 10 bases are a match to TRBD1. CDR3 loop: CASSWTGQGGTEAFF. Written as DNA, the CDR3 is TGTGCCAGCAGTTGGACCGGACAGGGGGGGACTGAAGCTTTCTTT.